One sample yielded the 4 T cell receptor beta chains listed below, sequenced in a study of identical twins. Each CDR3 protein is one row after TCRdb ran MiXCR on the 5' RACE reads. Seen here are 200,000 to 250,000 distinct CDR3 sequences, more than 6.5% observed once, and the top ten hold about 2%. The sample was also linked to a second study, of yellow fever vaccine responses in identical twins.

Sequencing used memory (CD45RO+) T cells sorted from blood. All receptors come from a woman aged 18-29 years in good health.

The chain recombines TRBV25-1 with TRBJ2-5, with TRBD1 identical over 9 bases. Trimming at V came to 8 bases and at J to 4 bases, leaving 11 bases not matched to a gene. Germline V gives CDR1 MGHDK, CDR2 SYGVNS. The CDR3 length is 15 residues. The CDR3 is CASSKNRGQRETQYF. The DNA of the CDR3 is TGTGCCAGCTCAAAAAACAGGGGGCAACGAGAGACCCAGTACTTC.

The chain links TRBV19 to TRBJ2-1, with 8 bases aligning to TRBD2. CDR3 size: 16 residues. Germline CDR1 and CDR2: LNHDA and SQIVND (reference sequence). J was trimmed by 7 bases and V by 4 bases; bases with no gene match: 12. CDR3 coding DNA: TGTGCCAGTAGTAATCGGGGGGGCCGGGCGATGAATGAGCAGTTCTTC. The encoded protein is CASSNRGGRAMNEQFF.

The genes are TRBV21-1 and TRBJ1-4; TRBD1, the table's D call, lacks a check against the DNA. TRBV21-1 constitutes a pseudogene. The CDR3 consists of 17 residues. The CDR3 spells CASSKVNLQGFNEKLFF. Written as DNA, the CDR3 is TGTGCCAGCAGCAAAGTCAACCTGCAGGGATTTAATGAAAAACTGTTTTTT.

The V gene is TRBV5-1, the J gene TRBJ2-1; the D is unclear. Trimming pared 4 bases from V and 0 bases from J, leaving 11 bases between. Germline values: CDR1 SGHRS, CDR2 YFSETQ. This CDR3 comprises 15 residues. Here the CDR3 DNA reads TGCGCCAGCAGCGTAACACCGTCCTCCTACAATGAGCAGTTCTTC. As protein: CASSVTPSSYNEQFF. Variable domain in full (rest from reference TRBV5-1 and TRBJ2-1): KAGVTQTPRYLIKTRGQQVTLSCSPISGHRSVSWYQQTPGQGLQFLFEYFSETQRNKGNFPGRFSGRQFSNSRSEMNVSTLELGDSALYLCASSVTPSSYNEQFFGPGTRLTVL.